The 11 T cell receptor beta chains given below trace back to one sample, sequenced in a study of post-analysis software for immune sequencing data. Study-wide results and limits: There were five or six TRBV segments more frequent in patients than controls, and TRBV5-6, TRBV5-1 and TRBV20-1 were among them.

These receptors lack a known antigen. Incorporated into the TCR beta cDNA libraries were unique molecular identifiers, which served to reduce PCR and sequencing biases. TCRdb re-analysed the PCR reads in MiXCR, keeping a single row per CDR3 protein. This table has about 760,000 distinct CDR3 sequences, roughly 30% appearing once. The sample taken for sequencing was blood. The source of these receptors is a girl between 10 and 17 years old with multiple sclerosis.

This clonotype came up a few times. The CDR3 DNA is TGTGCCAGCAGCCCCCGTGCGGGACTAGCGGGGAACAATGAGCAGTTCTTC. This translates into CASSPRAGLAGNNEQFF. This rearrangement joins TRBV7-2 to TRBJ2-1; 13 bases match TRBD2. The CDR3 consists of 17 residues. With 5 bases clipped from V and 5 bases from J, the junction kept 9 bases outside the gene matches. From germline, CDR1 is SGHTA and CDR2 FQGNSA. The full variable domain, with the rest looked up from reference TRBV7-2 and TRBJ2-1, is GAGVSQSPSNKVTEKGKDVELRCDPISGHTALYWYRQSLGQGLEFLIYFQGNSAPDKSGLPSDRFSAERTGGSVSTLTIQRTQQEDSAVYLCASSPRAGLAGNNEQFFGPGTRLTVL.

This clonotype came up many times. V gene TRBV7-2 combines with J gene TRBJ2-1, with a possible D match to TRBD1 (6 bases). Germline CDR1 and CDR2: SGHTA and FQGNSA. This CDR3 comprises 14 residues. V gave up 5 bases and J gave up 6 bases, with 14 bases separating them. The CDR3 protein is CASSPMRTVNEQFF. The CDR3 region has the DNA TGTGCCAGCAGCCCAATGAGGACAGTCAATGAGCAGTTCTTC.

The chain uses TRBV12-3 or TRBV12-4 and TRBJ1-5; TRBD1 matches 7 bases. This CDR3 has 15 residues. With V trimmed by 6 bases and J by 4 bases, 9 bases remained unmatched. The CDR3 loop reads CASRAPGTENQPQHF. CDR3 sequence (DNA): TGTGCCAGCAGGGCACCCGGGACAGAGAATCAGCCCCAGCATTTT.

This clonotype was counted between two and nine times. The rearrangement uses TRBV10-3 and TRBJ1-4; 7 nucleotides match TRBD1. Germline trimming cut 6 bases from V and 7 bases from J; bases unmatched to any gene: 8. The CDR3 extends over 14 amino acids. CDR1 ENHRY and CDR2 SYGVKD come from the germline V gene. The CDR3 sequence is CAISRTGKGEKLFF. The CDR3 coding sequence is TGTGCCATCAGCCGGACAGGAAAGGGTGAAAAACTGTTTTTT.

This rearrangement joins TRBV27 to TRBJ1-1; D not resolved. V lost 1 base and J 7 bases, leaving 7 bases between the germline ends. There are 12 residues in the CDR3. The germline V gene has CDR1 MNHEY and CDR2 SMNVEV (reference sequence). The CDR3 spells CASSLYPGEAFF. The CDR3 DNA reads TGTGCCAGCAGTTTATACCCCGGTGAAGCTTTCTTT.

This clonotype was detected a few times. The CDR3 protein is CSARLTAETQYF. The CDR3 nucleotides are TGCAGTGCTAGATTGACAGCCGAGACCCAGTACTTC. The chain employs TRBV20-1 and TRBJ2-5; a possible D gene is TRBD1 (5 bases). Germline assignment: CDR1 DFQATT and CDR2 SNEGSKA (reference sequence). The CDR3 sequence is 12 residues long. V lost 2 bases, J lost 5 bases, and 9 bases lay in between.

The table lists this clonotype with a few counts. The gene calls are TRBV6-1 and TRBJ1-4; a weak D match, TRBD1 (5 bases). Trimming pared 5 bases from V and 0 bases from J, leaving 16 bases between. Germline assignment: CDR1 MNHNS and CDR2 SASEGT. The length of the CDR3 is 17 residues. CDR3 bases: TGTGCCAGCAGTACAACTGGGACGGGAGCAACTAATGAAAAACTGTTTTTT. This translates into CASSTTGTGATNEKLFF.

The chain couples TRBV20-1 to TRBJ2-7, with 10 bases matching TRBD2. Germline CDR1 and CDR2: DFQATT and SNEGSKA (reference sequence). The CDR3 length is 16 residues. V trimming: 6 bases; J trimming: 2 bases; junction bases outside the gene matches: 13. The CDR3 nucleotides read TGCAGTGCCGACCGGATGGGACTAGCGCTTCCCTACGAGCAGTACTTC. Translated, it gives CSADRMGLALPYEQYF.

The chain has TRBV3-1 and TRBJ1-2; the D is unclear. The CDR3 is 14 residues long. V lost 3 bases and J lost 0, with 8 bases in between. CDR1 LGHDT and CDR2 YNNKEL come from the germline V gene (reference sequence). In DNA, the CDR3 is TGTGCCAGCAGCCAGTCAGTGTCTAACTATGGCTACACCTTC. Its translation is CASSQSVSNYGYTF.

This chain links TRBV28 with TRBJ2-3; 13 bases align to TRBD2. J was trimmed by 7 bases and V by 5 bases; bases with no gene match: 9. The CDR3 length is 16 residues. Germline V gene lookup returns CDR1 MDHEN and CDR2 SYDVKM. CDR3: CASSPRTSGGINTQYF. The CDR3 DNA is TGTGCCAGCAGTCCGAGGACTAGCGGGGGTATAAATACGCAGTATTTT.

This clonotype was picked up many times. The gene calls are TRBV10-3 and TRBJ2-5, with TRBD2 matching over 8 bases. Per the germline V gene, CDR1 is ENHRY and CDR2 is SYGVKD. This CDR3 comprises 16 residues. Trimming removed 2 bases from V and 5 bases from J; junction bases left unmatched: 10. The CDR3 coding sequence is TGTGCCATCAGTGAGACGGGGACCACGGGAGGGGAGACCCAGTACTTC. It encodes CAISETGTTGGETQYF.